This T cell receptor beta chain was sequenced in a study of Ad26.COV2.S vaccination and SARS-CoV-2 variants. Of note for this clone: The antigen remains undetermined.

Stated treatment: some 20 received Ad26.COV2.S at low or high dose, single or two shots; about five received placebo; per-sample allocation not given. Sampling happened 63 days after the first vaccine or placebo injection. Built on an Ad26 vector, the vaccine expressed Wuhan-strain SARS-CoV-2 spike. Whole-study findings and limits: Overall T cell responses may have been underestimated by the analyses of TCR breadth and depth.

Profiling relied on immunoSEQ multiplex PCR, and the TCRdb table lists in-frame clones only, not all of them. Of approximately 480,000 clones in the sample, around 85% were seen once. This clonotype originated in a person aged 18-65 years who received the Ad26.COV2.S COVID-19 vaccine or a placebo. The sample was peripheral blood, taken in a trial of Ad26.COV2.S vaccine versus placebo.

The CDR3 protein is CASINPSGGYNEQFF. In DNA form, the CDR3 reads TGTGCCAGCATCAATCCCTCCGGGGGTTACAATGAGCAGTTCTTC. The gene calls are TRBV7-9 and TRBJ2-1, with a possible D match to TRBD2 (6 bases). This CDR3 has 15 residues. In germline, CDR1 is SEHNR, CDR2 FQNEAQ (reference sequence). The V end lost 7 bases, the J end lost 4 bases, and 17 bases lay between the germline ends.